A selection of T cell receptor beta chains follows, all from one sample in a study of blood T cell repertoires in COVID-19. The assay was immunoSEQ multiplex PCR, and TCRdb's table has in-frame clones only and misses some. Of a few hundred thousand clones detected, 88% appear once; the ten largest clones hold 4%. Sequencing was done on a sample of peripheral blood. The receptors were sampled from a man between 60 and 70 years old who had recovered from COVID-19. The CDR3 runs from the conserved cysteine through the conserved F or W.

j_call v_call cdr3_length cdr3_aa
TRBJ2-3 TRBV6-6 16 CASSRTSGGSTDTQYF
TRBJ1-1 TRBV19 13 CASVGGVNTEAFF
TRBJ1-5 TRBV21-1 16 CASSKKELIINQPQHF
TRBJ1-1 TRBV19 15 CASSTRGLANTEAFF
TRBJ1-2 TRBV6-5 14 CASRSQGGSSGYTF
TRBJ2-2 TRBV5-8 15 CASAPGPTNTGELFF
TRBJ1-4 TRBV7-2 18 CASSSTFLMYGLTEKLFF
TRBJ1-4 TRBV6-5 13 CASSNDVFAELFF
TRBJ2-7 TRBV11-1 14 CASSLRDKLDEQYF
TRBJ1-2 TRBV18 17 CASSRNPGQSSNYGYTF
TRBJ1-1 TRBV5-1 14 CASSFQTLNTEAFF
TRBJ1-5 TRBV6-6 13 CASIQQPNQPQHF
TRBJ1-2 TRBV29-1 13 CSVETGEAYGYTF
TRBJ1-3 TRBV9 17 CASSVGAGLSSGNTIYF
TRBJ2-7 TRBV19 13 CASKYRAGHEQYF
TRBJ2-7 TRBV5-7 13 CASSRARENEQYF
TRBJ2-2 TRBV10-1 12 CASGSNTGELFF
TRBJ2-3 TRBV5-1 15 CASSSGRTGPDTQYF
TRBJ2-2 TRBV28 14 CASSPSQNTGELFF
TRBJ2-1 TRBV6-5 14 CASSRDRGYNEQFF
TRBJ1-4 TRBV18 15 CASSPRYQGNEKLFF
TRBJ2-5 TRBV6-2/TRBV6-3 19 CASSYSPIFSGGGRETQYF
TRBJ1-4 TRBV5-1 15 CASTRGAGTNEKLFF
TRBJ2-7 TRBV3-1/TRBV3-2 15 CASSYGLAASYEQYF
TRBJ2-7 TRBV7-2 13 CASSLEITYEQYF
TRBJ2-2 TRBV11-2 15 CASSSRQRNTGELFF